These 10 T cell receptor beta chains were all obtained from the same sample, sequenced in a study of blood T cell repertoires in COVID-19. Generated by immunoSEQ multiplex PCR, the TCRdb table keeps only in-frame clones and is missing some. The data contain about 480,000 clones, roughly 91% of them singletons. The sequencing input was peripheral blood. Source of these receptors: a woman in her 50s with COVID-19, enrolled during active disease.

CDR3 in amino acids: CASSRQFNEEQYF. The CDR3 DNA sequence: TGTGCCAGCAGCCGACAATTTAACGAGGAGCAGTACTTC. The chain has TRBV7-2 and TRBJ2-7; D not certain. This CDR3 contains 13 residues. The germline V gene has CDR1 SGHTA and CDR2 FQGNSA. Trimming stripped 5 bases from V and 7 bases from J, with 15 bases between.

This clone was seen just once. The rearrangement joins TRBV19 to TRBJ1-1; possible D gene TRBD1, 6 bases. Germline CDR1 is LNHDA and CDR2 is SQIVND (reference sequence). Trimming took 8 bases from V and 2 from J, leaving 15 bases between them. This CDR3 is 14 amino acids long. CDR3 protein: CASLKTGGNTEAFF. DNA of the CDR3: TGTGCCAGTCTAAAGACAGGCGGCAACACTGAAGCTTTCTTT.

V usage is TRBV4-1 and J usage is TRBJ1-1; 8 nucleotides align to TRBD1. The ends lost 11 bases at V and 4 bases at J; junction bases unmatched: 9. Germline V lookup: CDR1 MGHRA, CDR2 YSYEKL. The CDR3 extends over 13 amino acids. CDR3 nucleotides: TGCGCCTCAGGGGGCATACGTAGCACTGAAGCTTTCTTT. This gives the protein CASGGIRSTEAFF.

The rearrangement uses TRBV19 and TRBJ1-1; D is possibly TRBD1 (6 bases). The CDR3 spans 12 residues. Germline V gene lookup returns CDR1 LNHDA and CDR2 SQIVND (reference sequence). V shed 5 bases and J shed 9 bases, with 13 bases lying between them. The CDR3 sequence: CASSQGPQKAFF. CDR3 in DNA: TGTGCCAGTAGTCAGGGGCCCCAAAAAGCTTTCTTT.

The CDR3 loop reads CASSLLAGGGDTQYF. The CDR3 nucleotides read TGTGCCAGCAGCCTCCTAGCGGGGGGTGGAGATACGCAGTATTTT. This chain connects TRBV3-1 (or the pseudogene TRBV3-2) to TRBJ2-3; 11 bases agree with TRBD2. The CDR3 loop spans 15 amino acids. J was trimmed by 5 bases and V by 4 bases; bases with no gene match: 5. Germline CDR1 is LGHDT and CDR2 is YNNKEL (reference sequence).

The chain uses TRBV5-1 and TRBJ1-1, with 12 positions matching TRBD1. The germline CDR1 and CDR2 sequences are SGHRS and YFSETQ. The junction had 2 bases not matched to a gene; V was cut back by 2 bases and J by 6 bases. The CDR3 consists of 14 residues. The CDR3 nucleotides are TGCGCCAGCAGCTTCGGGACAGGGGGCTCTGAAGCTTTCTTT. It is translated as CASSFGTGGSEAFF.

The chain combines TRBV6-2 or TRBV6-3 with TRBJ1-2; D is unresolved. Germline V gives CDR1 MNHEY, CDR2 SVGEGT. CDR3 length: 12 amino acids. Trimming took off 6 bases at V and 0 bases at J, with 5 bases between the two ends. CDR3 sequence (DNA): TGTGCCAGCAGCGCAGCTAACTATGGCTACACCTTC. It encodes CASSAANYGYTF.

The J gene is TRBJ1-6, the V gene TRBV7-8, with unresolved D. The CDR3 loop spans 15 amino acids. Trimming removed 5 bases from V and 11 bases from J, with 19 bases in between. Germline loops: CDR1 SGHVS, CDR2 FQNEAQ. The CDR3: CASSPNGILPAPLHF. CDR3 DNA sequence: TGTGCCAGCAGCCCCAACGGGATCCTCCCAGCACCCCTCCACTTT. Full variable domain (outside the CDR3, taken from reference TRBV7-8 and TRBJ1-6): GAGVSQSPRYKVAKRGQDVALRCDPISGHVSLFWYQQALGQGPEFLTYFQNEAQLDKSGLPSDRFFAERPEGSVSTLKIQRTQQEDSAVYLCASSPNGILPAPLHFGNGTRLTVT.

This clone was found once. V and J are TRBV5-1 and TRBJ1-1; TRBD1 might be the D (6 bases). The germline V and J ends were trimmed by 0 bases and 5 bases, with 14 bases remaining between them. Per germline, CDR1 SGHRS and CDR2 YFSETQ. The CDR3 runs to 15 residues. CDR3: CASSLAGGMGTEAFF. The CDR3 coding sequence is TGCGCCAGCAGCTTGGCGGGGGGCATGGGAACTGAAGCTTTCTTT.

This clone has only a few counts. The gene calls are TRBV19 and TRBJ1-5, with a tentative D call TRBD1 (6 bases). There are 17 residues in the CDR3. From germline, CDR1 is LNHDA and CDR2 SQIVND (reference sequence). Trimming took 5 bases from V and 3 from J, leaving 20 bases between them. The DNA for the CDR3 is TGTGCCAGTAGTGCCAGGGGCAGGGCCGTTGCCAATCAGCCCCAGCATTTT. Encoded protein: CASSARGRAVANQPQHF.